The sequence of this T cell receptor beta chain was determined in a study of cytomegalovirus exposure and HLA in healthy donors. General study findings and limits: As confirmed in vitro, a few CMV-associated chains were specific for CMV antigens. Researchers counted approximately 160 TCR beta chains as cytomegalovirus-associated. One later analysis, an examination of the 100 to 150 validation repertoires, found that first-cohort TCR clusters tended to co-occur in them.

About this clone itself: What it recognizes is unknown.

The CDR3 contains 14 residues. CDR1 and CDR2 (germline): SGHNT, YYREEE (reference sequence). J was trimmed by 9 bases and V by 3 bases; bases with no gene match: 12. Donors were drawn from the 120-subject validation cohort, separate from the approximately 670-subject first cohort. TCRdb keeps only in-frame clones here, not all; method: immunoSEQ multiplex PCR. The repertoire holds 100,000 to 120,000 clones, approximately 94% seen once, with roughly 0.7% in the top ten. This chain connects TRBV5-4 to TRBJ2-7, with 7 positions matching TRBD1. The sequence derives from a woman under 30 in good health and CMV-seronegative. The sequenced material came from PBMCs. CDR3 coding DNA: TGTGCCAGCAGCTCAACGGGACAGTTTGGGGGGCAGTACTTC. It codes for CASSSTGQFGGQYF.